This T cell receptor (beta chain) is drawn from a study of blood T cell repertoires in COVID-19. About the research overall: Spain, Italy and the United States supplied samples that represented acute and convalescent COVID-19. Sample material is recorded as cDNA or gDNA derived from T cells, B-cell-depleted T cells, or PBMCs.

The CDR3 has 13 residues. Germline V gene lookup returns CDR1 MNHEY and CDR2 SMNVEV (reference sequence). The trim removed 8 bases at V and 7 bases at J, leaving 7 bases unmatched. Under the authors' procedure: Reference gene primers were amplified, and this amplification served to estimate nucleated cell counts. Profiled with immunoSEQ multiplex PCR; TCRdb holds only in-frame clones, not every one. Clone size and the V and J calls come from that table; the DNA yielded D and trimming. The table lists 300,000 to 350,000 clones, about 86% of them singletons. Material for sequencing was peripheral blood. The chain recombines TRBV27 with TRBJ1-5; 8 bases are shared with TRBD1. This receptor was identified in a man between 25 and 39 years old with active or convalescent COVID-19. The CDR3 nucleotides read TGTGCCAGCTCGGACAGGGCCGGACAGCCCCAGCATTTT. The encoded protein is CASSDRAGQPQHF.